This T cell receptor (beta chain) was captured in a study of human T cells and chemical hapten exposure. Study-level information: Weekly administration of diphenylcyclopropenone to the scalp of patients continued throughout the approximately 24-week study. On the upper back, patch tests were applied with 0.01% DPC and read at 6 days. Mostly female, the patients presented with alopecia areata, totalis or universalis.

Specified time point: pre-sensitization, week 0. Treatment reported: therapeutic diphenylcyclopropenone sensitization with weekly scalp DPC. Patches went on only after blood had been drawn each time. MiXCR was run by TCRdb on the RACE reads, yielding one entry per CDR3 protein. The sample has around 300,000 distinct CDR3 sequences; around 5% are singletons. The CDR3 totals 14 residues. From germline, CDR1 is SEHNR and CDR2 FQNEAQ (reference sequence). V gave up 5 bases and J gave up 5 bases, with 13 bases separating them. Sequencing used whole blood, obtained in connection with sensitization to the hapten diphenylcyclopropenone (DPC). This chain connects TRBV7-9 to TRBJ1-5; D perhaps matches TRBD1 (6 bases). The receptor comes from a young woman with alopecia areata. Some clones in this sample may be carry-over from other donors' samples. CDR3: CASSPPGADQPQHF. In DNA, the CDR3 is TGTGCCAGCAGCCCCCCAGGGGCAGATCAGCCCCAGCATTTT.